This section outlines one T cell receptor beta chain sequence together with its context. No antigen is known for it. Different DNA sequences within this sample yield the same CDR3. Genomic DNA of each subset was evenly split across several immunoSEQ plates. Sequenced by immunoSEQ multiplex PCR; TCRdb stores in-frame clones only, minus some. The sample lists 2.3 million or so clones, more than 85% occurring once. This entry belongs to a study of shared clonotypes between healthy human individuals. Study conclusions and caveats: Sharing across four donors was highest in naive CD4 (about 5%) and lowest in memory CD8 (roughly 0.4%). Clonotype sharing levels among donors were expected to vary with sequencing depth. Estimated richness values were generally larger in naive subsets than in memory subsets.

The sample taken for sequencing was naive CD4+ T cells from PBMCs. Subset described: CD45RA+ positively selected. The TCR originated in a man younger than 35 in good health. Some clones in this sample may be carry-over from other donors' samples.

CDR3 sequence: CAISEFNEQFF. The CDR3 bases are TGTGCCATCAGTGAGTTTAATGAGCAGTTCTTC. This sequence joins TRBV10-3 and TRBJ2-1, with D hard to call. Trimming stripped 1 base from V and 7 bases from J, with 2 bases between. The CDR3 contains 11 residues. Germline CDR1 and CDR2: ENHRY and SYGVKD.